Presented here are 3 T cell receptor beta chains from one specimen sequenced in a study of siplizumab effects on memory and regulatory T cells. Libraries were prepared by immunoSEQ multiplex PCR; TCRdb keeps only in-frame clonotypes and omits some of them. Here the sample spans tens of thousands of clones, roughly 94% being singletons. The sequenced sample was CD8+ T cells sorted from blood. The receptors were gathered from a human donor in good health.

This chain uses TRBV27 with TRBJ1-2, with TRBD1 identical over 7 bases. The junction had 8 bases not matched to a gene; V was cut back by 2 bases and J by 5 bases. Germline CDR1 MNHEY, CDR2 SMNVEV (reference sequence). The CDR3 is 15 residues long. The CDR3 bases are TGTGCCAGCAGTTTAAGATCAGGGGGGGGGTATGGCTACACCTTC. Protein sequence: CASSLRSGGGYGYTF.

The chain employs TRBV9 and TRBJ1-2; D call uncertain. With 0 bases removed from V and 3 bases from J, the gap between germline ends came to 15 bases. Germline V CDR1 and CDR2: SGDLS, YYNGEE. The CDR3 has 16 residues. CDR3 DNA sequence: TGTGCCAGCAGCGTAGAGTCCTTCATCCCTGACTATGGCTACACCTTC. It encodes CASSVESFIPDYGYTF.

V and J are TRBV7-9 and TRBJ2-7; TRBD1 or TRBD2 may be the D gene (5 bases each). V shed 1 base and J shed 6 bases, with 16 bases lying between them. The CDR3 has 15 amino acids. From germline, CDR1 is SEHNR and CDR2 FQNEAQ (reference sequence). The CDR3 bases are TGTGCCAGCAGCTTAGTCCGGGGCGCCGGAGGCGAGCAGTACTTC. Amino acid sequence: CASSLVRGAGGEQYF.